These 5 T cell receptor beta chains originate from one sample sequenced in a study of cytomegalovirus exposure and HLA in healthy donors. It was with 60 Vbeta and 13 Jbeta primers that the PCR ran. TCRdb keeps only in-frame clones here, not all; method: immunoSEQ multiplex PCR. This table has some 100,000 clones, 75% to 85% appearing once. The sample was PBMCs. All receptors derive from a male donor in good health and CMV-seropositive.

The chain uses TRBV6-1 and TRBJ2-5; tentative D call: TRBD1 (6 bases). In germline, CDR1 is MNHNS, CDR2 SASEGT. V was pared by 4 bases and J by 1 base, with 13 bases between. This CDR3 is built from 15 residues. This CDR3 reads CASSARTVAQETQYF. CDR3 DNA: TGTGCCAGCAGTGCACGGACAGTAGCCCAAGAGACCCAGTACTTC.

This clone was seen a single time. V gene TRBV7-2 combines with J gene TRBJ1-4; 7 nucleotides align to TRBD1. The CDR3 totals 14 residues. Germline assignment: CDR1 SGHTA and CDR2 FQGNSA. After removal of 3 bases from V and 6 bases from J, the junction contained 4 bases not matched to a gene. The CDR3 sequence: CASSFQGGDEKLFF. The CDR3 bases are TGTGCCAGCAGCTTTCAAGGGGGCGATGAAAAACTGTTTTTT.

The chain is built from TRBV18 and TRBJ2-7; 11 bases line up with TRBD1. CDR3 length equals 15 residues. Trimming took 6 bases from V and 0 from J; bases not matched to a gene: 4. The germline V gene encodes CDR1 KGHSH and CDR2 LQKENI. The CDR3 DNA reads as TGTGCCAGCTCCTCCGGGACAGGGGGCTCCTACGAGCAGTACTTC. As protein: CASSSGTGGSYEQYF.

Concerning this clone: Compared with germline, one end of the junction differs, possibly owing to a read error. The chain links TRBV4-1 to TRBJ1-2; D is ambiguous. The CDR3 spans 15 residues. From germline, CDR1 is MGHRA and CDR2 YSYEKL. The CDR3 loop reads CASRQGMRELQGYTF. CDR3 bases: TGCGCCAGCAGGCAAGGGATGAGGGAATTACAGGGCTACACCTTC.

The chain joins TRBV10-1 to TRBJ2-6; possible D gene TRBD1, 6 bases. V was shortened by 2 bases and J by 4 bases, with 15 bases between the two germline ends. CDR3 size: 17 residues. Germline CDR1 WNHNN, CDR2 SYGVQD (reference sequence). The CDR3 loop is CASSEGGRGLGANVLTF. CDR3 in DNA: TGCGCCAGCAGTGAGGGAGGCAGGGGCCTCGGGGCCAACGTCCTGACTTTC.